This TCR beta chain was recorded in a study of cytomegalovirus exposure and HLA in healthy donors. The study, taken as a whole, reports: Most of the TCR beta V segments (in an earlier analysis) were productive either about 87% or about 30% of the time. V segments that were indistinguishable, TRBV6-2 and TRBV6-3 among them, were omitted from analysis. The classifier reportedly diagnosed cytomegalovirus status with high sensitivity and specificity.

This clone was seen a few times. The antigen is undetermined. The germline V gene encodes CDR1 SQVTM and CDR2 ANQGSEA. Trimming pared 0 bases from V and 1 base from J, leaving 12 bases between. The CDR3 covers 15 residues. Healthy individuals who donated bone marrow served as the donors. 13 Jbeta primers and 60 Vbeta primers were used for the PCR. The repertoire was sequenced with immunoSEQ multiplex PCR; TCRdb's copy has only in-frame clones and lacks some. The data hold about 130,000 clones, with over 70% observed a single time. Sequenced input: PBMCs. The rearrangement links TRBV29-1 to TRBJ1-1; tentatively, D is TRBD1 (6 bases). This clonotype was sampled from a female donor in good health and CMV-seronegative. The CDR3 region is CSVEDSRGANTEAFF. Written as DNA, the CDR3 is TGCAGCGTTGAAGACAGCCGGGGGGCGAACACTGAAGCTTTCTTT. The whole variable domain, filled in from reference TRBV29-1 and TRBJ1-1, reads SAVISQKPSRDICQRGTSLTIQCQVDSQVTMMFWYRQQPGQSLTLIATANQGSEATYESGFVIDKFPISRPNLTFSTLTVSNMSPEDSSIYLCSVEDSRGANTEAFFGQGTRLTVV.